Given below is one T cell receptor beta chain in context. Antigen: not known. These data belong to a study of graft-versus-host responses after intestinal transplantation. Background on the study: Multivisceral, liver-intestinal, or isolated intestinal transplants were performed in recipients. Every recipient had anti-thymocyte globulin induction and approximately 3 years of tacrolimus plus steroids. The study's findings and limits: Allografts from individuals with graft-donor T cell macrochimerism displayed high graft-versus-host to host-versus-graft clonal ratios. Investigators detected GvH clones in recipient marrow, with some emerging earlier in ileum or blood.

Here immunoSEQ multiplex PCR was the method, and the copy in TCRdb shows in-frame clones only, minus some. The sample shows around 67,000 clones, roughly 89% of them seen only once. The CDR3 is 17 amino acids. The germline V gene encodes CDR1 LNHNV and CDR2 YYDKDF (reference sequence). V was cut by 0 bases and J by 0 bases, with 14 bases left in between. This chain links TRBV15 with TRBJ1-2; no reliable D call. The sequencing here drew on unstimulated CD8+ T cells sorted from spleen or lymph node cells, taken before transplant. This receptor was taken from a human donor who was the organ donor for an intestinal transplant. The CDR3 spells CATSRDRVLSSNYGYTF. CDR3 DNA sequence: TGTGCCACCAGCAGAGATCGGGTCCTCTCCTCTAACTATGGCTACACCTTC. The whole variable domain, remainder taken from reference TRBV15 and TRBJ1-2, is DAMVIQNPRYQVTQFGKPVTLSCSQTLNHNVMYWYQQKSSQAPKLLFHYYDKDFNNEADTPDNFQSRRPNTSFCFLDIRSPGLGDTAMYLCATSRDRVLSSNYGYTFGSGTRLTVV.